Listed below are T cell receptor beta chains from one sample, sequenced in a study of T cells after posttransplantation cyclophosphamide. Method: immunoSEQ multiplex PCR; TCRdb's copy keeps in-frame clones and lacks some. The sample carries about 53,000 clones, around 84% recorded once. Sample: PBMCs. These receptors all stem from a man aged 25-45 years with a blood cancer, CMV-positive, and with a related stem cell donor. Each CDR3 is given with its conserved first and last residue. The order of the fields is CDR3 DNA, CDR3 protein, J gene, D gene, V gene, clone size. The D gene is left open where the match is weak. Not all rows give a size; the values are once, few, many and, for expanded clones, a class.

cdr3_nt: TGTGCCAGCGCGGAGACGCAGAACACTGAAGTTTTCTTT
cdr3_aa: CASAETQNTEVFF
j_call: TRBJ1-1
d_call: .
v_call: TRBV7-3
clone_size: .

cdr3_nt: TGTGCCTGGAGACCAGGGGGGCGCCTCCCTGAAGCTTTCTTT
cdr3_aa: CAWRPGGRLPEAFF
j_call: TRBJ1-1
d_call: TRBD1
v_call: TRBV30
clone_size: .

cdr3_nt: TGTGCCAGCAGCTTTCGATTGGACAGGGACACTGAAGCTTTCTTT
cdr3_aa: CASSFRLDRDTEAFF
j_call: TRBJ1-1
d_call: TRBD1
v_call: TRBV7-2
clone_size: .

cdr3_nt: TGTGCCGTCATGGCGGGCGGGGGGACCTACGAGCAGTACTTC
cdr3_aa: CAVMAGGGTYEQYF
j_call: TRBJ2-7
d_call: TRBD2
v_call: TRBV10-3
clone_size: .

cdr3_nt: TGTGCCAGCCACTGGGGGGGACTAGCGGTTACCGGGGAGCTGTTTTTT
cdr3_aa: CASHWGGLAVTGELFF
j_call: TRBJ2-2
d_call: TRBD2
v_call: TRBV7-8
clone_size: .

cdr3_nt: TGTGCCAGCAGCCCGCGGGGGGATGATGGCTACACCTTC
cdr3_aa: CASSPRGDDGYTF
j_call: TRBJ1-2
d_call: .
v_call: TRBV7-2
clone_size: .

cdr3_nt: TGTGCCAGCAGCGTAGCTTCCCGGGGAACAGATACGCAGTATTTT
cdr3_aa: CASSVASRGTDTQYF
j_call: TRBJ2-3
d_call: .
v_call: TRBV9
clone_size: .

cdr3_nt: TGTGCCAGCAGCCCGAGAGGAACTAGGGAGGCAGATACGCAGTATTTT
cdr3_aa: CASSPRGTREADTQYF
j_call: TRBJ2-3
d_call: .
v_call: TRBV4-2
clone_size: .

cdr3_nt: TGTGCCAGTAGTATGCGGAGTAGAGACGAGCAGTACTTC
cdr3_aa: CASSMRSRDEQYF
j_call: TRBJ2-7
d_call: .
v_call: TRBV19
clone_size: .

cdr3_nt: TGTGCCAGCAGCTCCCGATATAGCGGGAGAGGAACAGATACGCAGTATTTT
cdr3_aa: CASSSRYSGRGTDTQYF
j_call: TRBJ2-3
d_call: TRBD2
v_call: TRBV13
clone_size: .

cdr3_nt: TGCGCCAGCCGAGCCAGGGACTTGCAAGAGACCCAGTACTTC
cdr3_aa: CASRARDLQETQYF
j_call: TRBJ2-5
d_call: .
v_call: TRBV4-1
clone_size: .

cdr3_nt: TGTGCCAGCAGCTTAGGAGCGGGAGGGTTTAGGAATGAGCAGTTCTTC
cdr3_aa: CASSLGAGGFRNEQFF
j_call: TRBJ2-1
d_call: TRBD2
v_call: TRBV7-2
clone_size: .

cdr3_nt: TGCGCCAGCAGCCAAGCGTTCGGGGGAAAAACGGCTTTCTTT
cdr3_aa: CASSQAFGGKTAFF
j_call: TRBJ1-1
d_call: .
v_call: TRBV4-1
clone_size: .

cdr3_nt: TGTGCCAGCAGCTCCCCGGGACAGGGGAATACCAGACTGTTTTTT
cdr3_aa: CASSSPGQGNTRLFF
j_call: TRBJ1-4
d_call: TRBD1
v_call: TRBV7-9
clone_size: few

cdr3_nt: TGCGCCAGCAGTGGGCGGGAGCAGGACAATGAGCAGTTCTTC
cdr3_aa: CASSGREQDNEQFF
j_call: TRBJ2-1
d_call: TRBD2
v_call: TRBV5-1
clone_size: .

cdr3_nt: TGCAGCGTTGAGGTCGGGGGACGGGGCACAGATACGCAGTATTTT
cdr3_aa: CSVEVGGRGTDTQYF
j_call: TRBJ2-3
d_call: .
v_call: TRBV29-1
clone_size: .

cdr3_nt: TGTGCCAGCAGCTTAGACAGGGGGATGCAGCCCCAGCATTTT
cdr3_aa: CASSLDRGMQPQHF
j_call: TRBJ1-5
d_call: TRBD1
v_call: TRBV7-9
clone_size: .

cdr3_nt: TGCGCCAGCAGCTTGTGGCTAGCGGGAGATTACAATGAGCAGTTCTTC
cdr3_aa: CASSLWLAGDYNEQFF
j_call: TRBJ2-1
d_call: TRBD2
v_call: TRBV5-1
clone_size: .

cdr3_nt: TGTGCCAGCAGCTTGGAACAGGGGGGATGGCCTGAAGCTTTCTTT
cdr3_aa: CASSLEQGGWPEAFF
j_call: TRBJ1-1
d_call: TRBD1
v_call: TRBV5-5
clone_size: .

cdr3_nt: TGTGCCTGGAATTCCGGACAGGGGGGCCTCCACTTT
cdr3_aa: CAWNSGQGGLHF
j_call: TRBJ1-6
d_call: TRBD1
v_call: TRBV30
clone_size: .

cdr3_nt: TGTGCCAGCAGCTTAGGAACCAGGGGCAGTGAAAATGAAAAACTGTTTTTT
cdr3_aa: CASSLGTRGSENEKLFF
j_call: TRBJ1-4
d_call: .
v_call: TRBV7-9
clone_size: .

cdr3_nt: TGTGCCAGCAGCTACAGACAGGGGTTCTACGAGCAGTACTTC
cdr3_aa: CASSYRQGFYEQYF
j_call: TRBJ2-7
d_call: TRBD1
v_call: TRBV7-2
clone_size: .

cdr3_nt: TGTGCCAGCAGCTTAGACGGCGGGAGGGCTGAGACCCAGTACTTC
cdr3_aa: CASSLDGGRAETQYF
j_call: TRBJ2-5
d_call: TRBD2
v_call: TRBV11-1
clone_size: once

cdr3_nt: TGTGCCAGCAGCTTAGGGGGTCCCTACGAGCAGTACTTC
cdr3_aa: CASSLGGPYEQYF
j_call: TRBJ2-7
d_call: .
v_call: TRBV5-5
clone_size: .

cdr3_nt: TGTGCCAGCATAGCGGGAGGACACCAAGAGACCCAGTACTTC
cdr3_aa: CASIAGGHQETQYF
j_call: TRBJ2-5
d_call: TRBD2
v_call: TRBV6-1
clone_size: .

cdr3_nt: TGTGCCAGCAGCACGGGGGACTATGGCTCCTACGAGCAGTACTTC
cdr3_aa: CASSTGDYGSYEQYF
j_call: TRBJ2-7
d_call: TRBD2
v_call: TRBV7-2
clone_size: few

cdr3_nt: TGTGCCAGCAGCTTAAGCCCGAGCTCCTACGAGCAGTACTTC
cdr3_aa: CASSLSPSSYEQYF
j_call: TRBJ2-7
d_call: .
v_call: TRBV11-3
clone_size: .

cdr3_nt: TGTGCCAGCACCCTCACTAGCCTCCCCTACGAGCAGTACTTC
cdr3_aa: CASTLTSLPYEQYF
j_call: TRBJ2-7
d_call: .
v_call: TRBV28
clone_size: .

cdr3_nt: TGTGCCAGCAAGGCTAGCGAGACAAGCGAGCAGTACTTC
cdr3_aa: CASKASETSEQYF
j_call: TRBJ2-7
d_call: .
v_call: TRBV2
clone_size: .

cdr3_nt: TGTGCCAGCAGCGTAGATGGCGGGAGGGGCTCCTACGAGCAGTACTTC
cdr3_aa: CASSVDGGRGSYEQYF
j_call: TRBJ2-7
d_call: TRBD2
v_call: TRBV9
clone_size: .

cdr3_nt: TGTGCCAGCAGCTTAAGTCTAGCGGTGGCCACAGATACGCAGTATTTT
cdr3_aa: CASSLSLAVATDTQYF
j_call: TRBJ2-3
d_call: TRBD2
v_call: TRBV7-2
clone_size: .

cdr3_nt: TGTGCCAGCAGTGAACAGGCGGGAGGGCCATACGAGCAGTACTTC
cdr3_aa: CASSEQAGGPYEQYF
j_call: TRBJ2-7
d_call: TRBD2
v_call: TRBV6-1
clone_size: .

cdr3_nt: TGTGCCAGTACAGGATTAAATAGCAATCAGCCCCAGCATTTT
cdr3_aa: CASTGLNSNQPQHF
j_call: TRBJ1-5
d_call: .
v_call: TRBV6-6
clone_size: few

cdr3_nt: TGCAGCGTTTACAAGGAGGGAGGGTCCTACGAGCAGTACTTC
cdr3_aa: CSVYKEGGSYEQYF
j_call: TRBJ2-7
d_call: TRBD2
v_call: TRBV29-1
clone_size: .

cdr3_nt: TGCGCCAGCAGGGAGGGGGCAGGCGGGGAGCTGTTTTTT
cdr3_aa: CASREGAGGELFF
j_call: TRBJ2-2
d_call: .
v_call: TRBV5-1
clone_size: .

cdr3_nt: TGTGCCAGTAGTATCGGGTGGCAGGGGGACACTGAAGCTTTCTTT
cdr3_aa: CASSIGWQGDTEAFF
j_call: TRBJ1-1
d_call: TRBD1
v_call: TRBV19
clone_size: .

cdr3_nt: TGTGCCAGCAGTTTATATCTTGGATATGATTCGGGGGGTTCTGGCTACACCTTC
cdr3_aa: CASSLYLGYDSGGSGYTF
j_call: TRBJ1-2
d_call: .
v_call: TRBV28
clone_size: .

cdr3_nt: TGCGCCAGCAGTTTAGGTAGCGGGACAGGGGGTTACAATGAGCAGTTCTTC
cdr3_aa: CASSLGSGTGGYNEQFF
j_call: TRBJ2-1
d_call: TRBD1
v_call: TRBV4-1
clone_size: .

cdr3_nt: TGTGCCAGCTCCAAACAGGGGGCTTATGAGCAGTTCTTC
cdr3_aa: CASSKQGAYEQFF
j_call: TRBJ2-1
d_call: TRBD1
v_call: TRBV5-5
clone_size: .

cdr3_nt: TGTGCCAGCTCTCAAGGACAGGGGGACCTGAACACTGAAGCTTTCTTT
cdr3_aa: CASSQGQGDLNTEAFF
j_call: TRBJ1-1
d_call: TRBD1
v_call: TRBV18
clone_size: .

cdr3_nt: TGTGCCAGCAGTTTTTTAACAGGATACACAGATACGCAGTATTTT
cdr3_aa: CASSFLTGYTDTQYF
j_call: TRBJ2-3
d_call: .
v_call: TRBV27
clone_size: .

cdr3_nt: TGTGCCTGGAGTGTACAGGGCGGTGAAGCTTTCTTT
cdr3_aa: CAWSVQGGEAFF
j_call: TRBJ1-1
d_call: .
v_call: TRBV30
clone_size: .

cdr3_nt: TGTGCCTGGGGTGGGGCAAGGGGAGGGTGGGCCTACGAGCAGTACTTC
cdr3_aa: CAWGGARGGWAYEQYF
j_call: TRBJ2-7
d_call: TRBD2
v_call: TRBV30
clone_size: .

cdr3_nt: TGTGCCAGCAGCCAAGATGTCAGGGGAGCTTTCTTT
cdr3_aa: CASSQDVRGAFF
j_call: TRBJ1-1
d_call: .
v_call: TRBV4-2
clone_size: .

cdr3_nt: TGTGCCAGCAGTTTCGCGGGTGGGTACAATGAGCAGTTCTTC
cdr3_aa: CASSFAGGYNEQFF
j_call: TRBJ2-1
d_call: .
v_call: TRBV27
clone_size: .

cdr3_nt: TGTGCCAGCAGCCGAATAGCGGGAGGTTATTACGAGCAGTACTTC
cdr3_aa: CASSRIAGGYYEQYF
j_call: TRBJ2-7
d_call: TRBD2
v_call: TRBV6-6
clone_size: once

cdr3_nt: TGCAGCGTTGGGGCAAGAGATCAGCCCCAGCATTTT
cdr3_aa: CSVGARDQPQHF
j_call: TRBJ1-5
d_call: .
v_call: TRBV29-1
clone_size: .

cdr3_nt: TGCGCCAGCAGCCAAGACGCTCCCCTCCCGGGAAATTTCAATGAGCAGTTCTTC
cdr3_aa: CASSQDAPLPGNFNEQFF
j_call: TRBJ2-1
d_call: .
v_call: TRBV4-3
clone_size: .

cdr3_nt: TGTGCCAGCAGGGGCGGACAGTATGGCACTGAAGCTTTCTTT
cdr3_aa: CASRGGQYGTEAFF
j_call: TRBJ1-1
d_call: .
v_call: TRBV6-5
clone_size: .